This T cell receptor (beta chain) was recovered during a study of PD-1 blockade in mismatch repair-deficient tumors. Across the whole study: Patients had around 11 mismatch repair-deficient cancer types, all previously treated and progressing.

Sequenced by immunoSEQ multiplex PCR; TCRdb stores in-frame clones only, minus some. This table has over 100,000 clones, around three quarters appearing once. Every patient had mismatch repair deficiency by PCR or immunohistochemistry. Trimming left V 5 bases short and J 7 bases short, with 14 bases between. The CDR3 has 14 residues. Germline CDR1 reads SGHVS; CDR2 reads FQNEAQ. The clonotype was recovered from an adult with mismatch repair-deficient cancer. Sample: peripheral blood, taken about 60 weeks after starting pembrolizumab. The J gene is TRBJ1-4, the V gene TRBV7-8, with D possibly matching TRBD1 (5 bases). The CDR3: CASSPTGPAEKLFF. CDR3 coding DNA: TGTGCCAGCAGCCCAACGGGGCCTGCTGAAAAACTGTTTTTT.